This TCR beta chain was identified in a study of cytomegalovirus exposure and HLA in healthy donors. Study-level findings and limits: It was likely that a cluster of highly shared sequence variants was a sequencing artifact.

Trimming took 4 bases from V and 0 from J, leaving 10 bases between them. Germline V gene sequence: CDR1 SGHTA, CDR2 FQGNSA. The CDR3 is made up of 15 amino acids. In the case of this clone: Antigen specificity is unknown.

Use of 60 Vbeta and 13 Jbeta primers characterized the PCR. Produced via immunoSEQ multiplex PCR; TCRdb's table is partial and in-frame only. The table lists roughly 96,000 clones, roughly 74% of them singletons. This sequence was found in a female donor in good health and CMV-seropositive. The V gene is TRBV7-2, the J gene TRBJ1-3, with D uncertain. Sample: PBMCs. The CDR3: CASSWEASSGNTIYF. In DNA, the CDR3 is TGTGCCAGCAGCTGGGAGGCTAGCTCTGGAAACACCATATATTTT.